This record concerns one T cell receptor (beta chain) sequence. Trimming cost V 5 bases and J 1 base, with 19 bases left between them. Per the germline V gene, CDR1 is SEHNR and CDR2 is FQNEAQ (reference sequence). The CDR3 covers 17 residues. This specimen belongs to a study of T cell changes during pregnancy in multiple sclerosis. Clones were read by immunoSEQ multiplex PCR, and TCRdb kept only the in-frame ones, dropping some. The table shows about 17,000 clones, with approximately 81% occurring only once. The chain uses TRBV7-9 and TRBJ2-3; D is perhaps TRBD1 (6 bases). The clonotype comes from a female donor in good health, enrolled as a control in a pregnancy study. The sequenced sample was CD8+ T cells from peripheral blood mononuclear cells, obtained in the third trimester of pregnancy. CDR3 loop: CASSLLIWGLGTDTQYF. In DNA, the CDR3 is TGTGCCAGCAGCCTCCTGATATGGGGGCTCGGCACAGATACGCAGTATTTT.